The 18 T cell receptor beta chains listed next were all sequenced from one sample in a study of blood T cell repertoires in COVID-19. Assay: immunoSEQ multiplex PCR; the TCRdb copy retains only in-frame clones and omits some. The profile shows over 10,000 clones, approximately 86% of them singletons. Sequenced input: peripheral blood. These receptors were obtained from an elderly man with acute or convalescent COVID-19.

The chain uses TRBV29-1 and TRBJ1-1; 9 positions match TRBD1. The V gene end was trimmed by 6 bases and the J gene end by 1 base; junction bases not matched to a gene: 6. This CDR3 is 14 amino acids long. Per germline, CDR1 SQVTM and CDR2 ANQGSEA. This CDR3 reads CSVKQGAANTEAFF. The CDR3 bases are TGCAGCGTCAAACAGGGGGCGGCGAACACTGAAGCTTTCTTT.

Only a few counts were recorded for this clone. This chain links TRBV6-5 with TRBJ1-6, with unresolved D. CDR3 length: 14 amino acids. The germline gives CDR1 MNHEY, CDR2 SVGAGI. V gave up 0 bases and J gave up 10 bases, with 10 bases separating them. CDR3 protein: CASSYSKGVSPLHF. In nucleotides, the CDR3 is TGTGCCAGCAGTTACTCGAAGGGAGTCTCACCCCTCCACTTT.

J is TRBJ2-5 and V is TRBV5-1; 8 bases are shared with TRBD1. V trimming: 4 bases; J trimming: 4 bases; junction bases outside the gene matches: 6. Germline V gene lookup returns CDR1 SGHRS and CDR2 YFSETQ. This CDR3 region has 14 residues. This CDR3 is CASSPGQGGETQYF. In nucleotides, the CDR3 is TGCGCCAGCAGCCCCGGACAGGGTGGAGAGACCCAGTACTTC.

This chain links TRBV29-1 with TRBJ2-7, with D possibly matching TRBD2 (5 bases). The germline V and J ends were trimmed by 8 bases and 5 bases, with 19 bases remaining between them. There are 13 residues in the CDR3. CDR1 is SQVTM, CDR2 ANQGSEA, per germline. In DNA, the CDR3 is TGCAGCCCGCACCCGTCGCGGGCAAACGAGCAGTACTTC. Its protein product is CSPHPSRANEQYF.

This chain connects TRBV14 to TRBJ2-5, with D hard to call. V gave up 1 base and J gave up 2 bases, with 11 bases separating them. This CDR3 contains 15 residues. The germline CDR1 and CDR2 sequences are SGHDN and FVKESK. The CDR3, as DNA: TGTGCCAGCAGCCAAGTCTGGGCAGAGCAAGAGACCCAGTACTTC. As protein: CASSQVWAEQETQYF.

This CDR3 reads CASSSQAGLQETQYF. Written as DNA, the CDR3 is TGTGCCAGCAGCTCCCAAGCGGGCCTCCAAGAGACCCAGTACTTC. The chain joins TRBV7-3 to TRBJ2-5; D may be TRBD2 (6 bases). The CDR3 runs to 15 residues. Trimming stripped 4 bases from V and 1 base from J, with 13 bases between. The germline CDR1 and CDR2 sequences are SGHTA and FQGTGA.

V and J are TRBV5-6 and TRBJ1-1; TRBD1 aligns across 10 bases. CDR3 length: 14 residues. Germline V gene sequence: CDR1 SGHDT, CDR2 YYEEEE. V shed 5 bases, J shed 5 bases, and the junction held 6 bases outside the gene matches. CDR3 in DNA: TGTGCCAGCAGGTGGGACAGGGGTAGGACTGAAGCTTTCTTT. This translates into CASRWDRGRTEAFF.

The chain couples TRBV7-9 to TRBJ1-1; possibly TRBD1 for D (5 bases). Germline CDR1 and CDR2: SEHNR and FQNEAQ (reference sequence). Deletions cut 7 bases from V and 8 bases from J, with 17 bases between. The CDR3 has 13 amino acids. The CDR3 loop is CASNGGRRGEAFF. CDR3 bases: TGTGCCAGCAACGGGGGTCGGCGAGGGGAAGCTTTCTTT.

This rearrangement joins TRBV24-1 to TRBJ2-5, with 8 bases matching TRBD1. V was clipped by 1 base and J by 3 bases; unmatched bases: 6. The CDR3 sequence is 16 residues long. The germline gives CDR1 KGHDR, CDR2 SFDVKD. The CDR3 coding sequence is TGTGCCACCAGTGATTTTGGGACAGGCGGCGAAGAGACCCAGTACTTC. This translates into CATSDFGTGGEETQYF.

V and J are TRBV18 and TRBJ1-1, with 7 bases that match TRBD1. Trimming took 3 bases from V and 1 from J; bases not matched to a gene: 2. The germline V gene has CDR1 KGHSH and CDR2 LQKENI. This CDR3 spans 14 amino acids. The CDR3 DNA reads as TGTGCCAGCTCACCGCCAGGGGGGAACACTGAAGCTTTCTTT. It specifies CASSPPGGNTEAFF.

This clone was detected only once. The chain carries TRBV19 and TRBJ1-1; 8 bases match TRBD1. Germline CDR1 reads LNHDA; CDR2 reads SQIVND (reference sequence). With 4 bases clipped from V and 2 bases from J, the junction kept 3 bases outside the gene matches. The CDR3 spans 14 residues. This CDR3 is CASSTGGRNTEAFF. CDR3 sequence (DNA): TGTGCCAGTAGTACAGGGGGCCGAAACACTGAAGCTTTCTTT.

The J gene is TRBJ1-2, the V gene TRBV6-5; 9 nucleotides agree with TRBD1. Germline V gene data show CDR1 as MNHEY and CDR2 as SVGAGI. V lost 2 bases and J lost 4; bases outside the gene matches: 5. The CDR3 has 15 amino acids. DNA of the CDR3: TGTGCCAGCAGTTACGACGGGACAGGGCTCTATGGCTACACCTTC. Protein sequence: CASSYDGTGLYGYTF.

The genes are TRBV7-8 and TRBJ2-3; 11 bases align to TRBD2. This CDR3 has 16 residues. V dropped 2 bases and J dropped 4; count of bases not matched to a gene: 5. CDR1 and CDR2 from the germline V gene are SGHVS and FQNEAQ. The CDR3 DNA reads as TGTGCCAGCAGCTTAAGAACTAGCGGGAGCCCAGATACGCAGTATTTT. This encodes CASSLRTSGSPDTQYF. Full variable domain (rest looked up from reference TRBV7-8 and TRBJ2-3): GAGVSQSPRYKVAKRGQDVALRCDPISGHVSLFWYQQALGQGPEFLTYFQNEAQLDKSGLPSDRFFAERPEGSVSTLKIQRTQQEDSAVYLCASSLRTSGSPDTQYFGPGTRLTVL.

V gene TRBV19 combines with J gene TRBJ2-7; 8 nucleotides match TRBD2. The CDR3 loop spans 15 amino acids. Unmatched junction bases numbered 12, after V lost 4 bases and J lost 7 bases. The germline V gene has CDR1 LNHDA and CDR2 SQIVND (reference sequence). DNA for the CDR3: TGTGCCAGTAGTACCCGGGACTCCCGGGGGGGGGAGCAGTACTTC. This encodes CASSTRDSRGGEQYF.

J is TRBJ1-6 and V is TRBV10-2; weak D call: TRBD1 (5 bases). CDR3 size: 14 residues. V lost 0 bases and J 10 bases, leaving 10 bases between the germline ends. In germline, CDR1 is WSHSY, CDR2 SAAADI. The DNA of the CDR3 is TGCGCCAGCAGTGAGTCTGGATGGGGCTCACCCCTCCACTTT. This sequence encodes CASSESGWGSPLHF.

The CDR3 DNA follows: TGTGCCAGCAGCGTAGCGGACACAGATACGCAGTATTTT. This encodes CASSVADTDTQYF. This rearrangement joins TRBV6-4 to TRBJ2-3; perhaps TRBD2 as D (6 bases). Germline CDR1 and CDR2: MRHNA and SNTAGT. This CDR3 has 13 amino acids. Trimming removed 6 bases from V and 2 bases from J, with 9 bases in between.

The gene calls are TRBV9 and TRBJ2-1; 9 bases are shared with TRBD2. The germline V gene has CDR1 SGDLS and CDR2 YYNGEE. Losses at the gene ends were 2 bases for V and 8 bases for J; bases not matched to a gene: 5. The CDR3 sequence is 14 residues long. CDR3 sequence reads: CASSVLAGMDEQFF. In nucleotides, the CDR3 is TGTGCCAGCAGCGTTCTAGCGGGAATGGATGAGCAGTTCTTC.

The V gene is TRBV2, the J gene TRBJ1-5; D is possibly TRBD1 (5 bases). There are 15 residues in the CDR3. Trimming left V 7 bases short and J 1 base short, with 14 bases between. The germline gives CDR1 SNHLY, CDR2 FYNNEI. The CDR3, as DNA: TGTGCCAGCAATGGGCGACAGAGAAGCAATCAGCCCCAGCATTTT. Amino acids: CASNGRQRSNQPQHF.